These 19 T cell receptor beta chains originate from one sample sequenced in a study of blood T cell repertoires in COVID-19. Measured with immunoSEQ multiplex PCR; TCRdb has only the in-frame clones, and not every one. This sample has about 90,000 clones, with approximately 80% found just once. Sequenced: peripheral blood. Receptors originate from a man in his 70s with acute or convalescent COVID-19.

The chain recombines TRBV2 with TRBJ1-4, with D unresolved. CDR1 is SNHLY, CDR2 FYNNEI, per germline. Trimming pared 3 bases from V and 5 bases from J, leaving 10 bases between. The CDR3 consists of 14 residues. CDR3 amino acids: CASSDRAGNEKLFF. The CDR3 nucleotides are TGTGCCAGCAGTGATAGGGCGGGAAATGAAAAACTGTTTTTT. Together with reference TRBV2 and TRBJ1-4, the CDR3 gives the full variable domain: EPEVTQTPSHQVTQMGQEVILRCVPISNHLYFYWYRQILGQKVEFLVSFYNNEISEKSEIFDDQFSVERPDGSNFTLKIRSTKLEDSAMYFCASSDRAGNEKLFFGSGTQLSVL.

The V call is TRBV5-1, the J call TRBJ2-5; 7 bases agree with TRBD2. This CDR3 spans 13 amino acids. J was trimmed by 5 bases and V by 2 bases; bases with no gene match: 3. Germline values: CDR1 SGHRS, CDR2 YFSETQ. DNA for the CDR3: TGCGCCAGCAGCTTTGGGGGAGGGGAGACCCAGTACTTC. It codes for CASSFGGGETQYF.

The sample holds a few counts of this clone. The rearrangement links TRBV5-1 to TRBJ2-2, with a weak D call TRBD1 (6 bases). Germline-derived CDR1 and CDR2 are SGHRS and YFSETQ. This CDR3 spans 17 amino acids. The V gene lost 4 bases and the J gene lost 2 bases, with 18 bases spanning the gap. The CDR3 region is CASSTSKDSYNTGELFF. The DNA for the CDR3 is TGCGCCAGCAGCACATCCAAGGACAGTTATAACACCGGGGAGCTGTTTTTT.

The chain has TRBV12-5 and TRBJ2-5, with 7 positions matching TRBD2. Germline lookup yields CDR1 LGHNT and CDR2 FRNRAP. CDR3 length: 18 amino acids. J lost 1 base, V lost 0 bases, and 11 bases had no gene match. DNA of the CDR3: TGTGCTAGTGGTTTGGTACAGACTAGCCGAGGGCTCCAAGAGACCCAGTACTTC. Encoded protein: CASGLVQTSRGLQETQYF. The full variable domain, with the rest looked up from reference TRBV12-5 and TRBJ2-5, is DARVTQTPRHKVTEMGQEVTMRCQPILGHNTVFWYRQTMMQGLELLAYFRNRAPLDDSGMPKDRFSAEMPDATLATLKIQPSEPRDSAVYFCASGLVQTSRGLQETQYFGPGTRLLVL.

The J gene is TRBJ1-2, the V gene TRBV28, with TRBD1 as a possible D gene (5 bases). V was trimmed by 2 bases and J by 6 bases, leaving 19 bases between them. CDR1 and CDR2 (germline): MDHEN, SYDVKM. The CDR3 is 16 residues long. The CDR3 here is CASSLEGAQGFDGYTF. CDR3 DNA: TGTGCCAGCAGTTTAGAAGGGGCGCAAGGTTTTGATGGCTACACCTTC.

This clone occurred a few times. The chain recombines TRBV7-6 with TRBJ2-5, with TRBD2 as a possible D gene (6 bases). Germline V gene sequence: CDR1 SGHVS, CDR2 FNYEAQ. The V and J ends lost 2 bases and 9 bases respectively, with 19 bases between them. The CDR3 is 15 residues long. In DNA form, the CDR3 reads TGTGCCAGCAGCTTATCCGGGGAGGTGGTTGGGCCCCAGTACTTC. Protein product: CASSLSGEVVGPQYF.

The gene calls are TRBV7-2 and TRBJ2-1; D is perhaps TRBD1 (7 bases). The CDR3 loop spans 16 amino acids. The V gene's germline CDR1 is SGHTA and CDR2 FQGNSA. V lost 3 bases and J lost 14, with 26 bases in between. This chain's CDR3 is CASSLGGQTPAHREFF. For the CDR3, the DNA is TGTGCCAGCAGCTTGGGGGGACAGACCCCAGCACATCGTGAGTTCTTC.

The CDR3 reads CASSPDRGQSSTDTQYF. The CDR3 DNA reads as TGTGCCAGCAGCCCTGACAGGGGCCAATCTAGCACAGATACGCAGTATTTT. The chain carries TRBV5-6 and TRBJ2-3, with TRBD1 matching over 8 bases. The germline gives CDR1 SGHDT, CDR2 YYEEEE. With V trimmed by 4 bases and J by 0 bases, 10 bases remained unmatched. The CDR3 length is 17 residues.

The J gene is TRBJ1-1, the V gene TRBV29-1, with 7 bases identical to TRBD1. The CDR3 has 14 amino acids. Germline V gene data show CDR1 as SQVTM and CDR2 as ANQGSEA. J lost 0 bases, V lost 4 bases, and 5 bases had no gene match. The CDR3 protein is CSVVEGQMNTEAFF. In DNA, the CDR3 is TGCAGCGTTGTTGAGGGACAGATGAACACTGAAGCTTTCTTT.

V usage is TRBV19 and J usage is TRBJ1-2; D is ambiguous. The CDR3 sequence is 15 residues long. V dropped 1 base and J dropped 6 bases, with 15 bases sitting between them. Germline V gene sequence: CDR1 LNHDA, CDR2 SQIVND (reference sequence). CDR3 DNA: TGTGCCAGTAGTATAGGTAGGCGGGCAGCGGATGGCTACACCTTC. Amino acids: CASSIGRRAADGYTF.

The CDR3 loop reads CASSKTGSTEAFF. The CDR3 region has the DNA TGTGCCAGCAGTAAAACAGGGAGCACTGAAGCTTTCTTT. V is TRBV3-1 (or the pseudogene TRBV3-2) and J is TRBJ1-1, with D perhaps matching TRBD1 (6 bases). The CDR3 loop spans 13 amino acids. Trimming took 6 bases from V and 4 from J, leaving 12 bases between them. CDR1 is LGHDT and CDR2 is YNNKEL in the germline V gene (reference sequence).

The CDR3 nucleotides read TGCGCCAGCAGTCAACGTATCCCAGGGATCACCGGGGAGCTGTTTTTT. As protein: CASSQRIPGITGELFF. This chain links TRBV23-1 with TRBJ2-2; the D gene is possibly TRBD1 (5 bases). TRBV23-1 falls under the ORF class, with uncertain function. The CDR3 has 16 amino acids. V was trimmed by 2 bases and J by 4 bases, leaving 14 bases between them.

The J gene is TRBJ1-1, the V gene TRBV10-3, with 9 bases lining up with TRBD1. J gave up 7 bases and V 1 base, and 7 bases lay outside the gene matches. The germline V gene has CDR1 ENHRY and CDR2 SYGVKD. The CDR3 covers 15 residues. Here the CDR3 reads CAISEFDRDRVEAFF. The CDR3 DNA reads as TGTGCCATCAGTGAGTTTGACCGGGACAGGGTTGAAGCTTTCTTT.

J is TRBJ2-1 and V is TRBV2; 9 bases match TRBD2. V lost 8 bases to trimming and J lost 4 bases; unmatched junction nucleotides: 9. The germline V gene encodes CDR1 SNHLY and CDR2 FYNNEI. There are 15 residues in the CDR3. In nucleotides, the CDR3 is TGTGCCAGCTACCGGTGGACTAGCGCTTACAATGAGCAGTTCTTC. This codes for CASYRWTSAYNEQFF.

The CDR3 region has the DNA TGTGCCAGCAGCTTAATCCCAGCGGGGAACACCGGGGAGCTGTTTTTT. Translated: CASSLIPAGNTGELFF. The V call is TRBV7-3, the J call TRBJ2-2, with D possibly being TRBD2 (6 bases). The CDR3 has 16 amino acids. V lost 1 base and J lost 1, with 10 bases in between. The V gene's germline CDR1 is SGHTA and CDR2 FQGTGA.

The chain recombines TRBV7-3 with TRBJ1-5; D unclear. CDR3 length equals 13 residues. Germline CDR1 reads SGHTA; CDR2 reads FQGTGA. V shed 2 bases and J shed 4 bases, with 6 bases lying between them. The CDR3 spells CASSLSENQPQHF. The CDR3, as DNA: TGTGCCAGCAGCTTATCGGAGAATCAGCCCCAGCATTTT.

The rearrangement uses TRBV9 and TRBJ2-4, with unresolved D. This CDR3 spans 14 amino acids. From germline, CDR1 is SGDLS and CDR2 YYNGEE. V lost 0 bases to trimming and J lost 7 bases, with 11 bases between them. The CDR3 DNA sequence: TGTGCCAGCAGCGTAGGAGGATTCCCCAACATTCAGTACTTC. This codes for CASSVGGFPNIQYF.

This chain joins TRBV5-5 and TRBJ2-3; 9 bases match TRBD1. Per the germline V gene, CDR1 is SGHKS and CDR2 is YYEKEE (reference sequence). Trimming took 4 bases from V and 1 from J; bases not matched to a gene: 7. This CDR3 region has 16 residues. The CDR3 reads CASSLTTGGRTDTQYF. The CDR3 DNA reads TGTGCCAGCAGCCTAACGACAGGGGGACGCACAGATACGCAGTATTTT.

The rearrangement links TRBV19 to TRBJ1-1, with a possible D match to TRBD1 (6 bases). The CDR3 sequence is 14 residues long. Germline-derived CDR1 and CDR2 are LNHDA and SQIVND (reference sequence). The V gene lost 3 bases and the J gene lost 4 bases, with 12 bases spanning the gap. CDR3 region: CASSMDAGATEAFF. CDR3 sequence (DNA): TGTGCCAGTAGTATGGATGCAGGGGCCACTGAAGCTTTCTTT.